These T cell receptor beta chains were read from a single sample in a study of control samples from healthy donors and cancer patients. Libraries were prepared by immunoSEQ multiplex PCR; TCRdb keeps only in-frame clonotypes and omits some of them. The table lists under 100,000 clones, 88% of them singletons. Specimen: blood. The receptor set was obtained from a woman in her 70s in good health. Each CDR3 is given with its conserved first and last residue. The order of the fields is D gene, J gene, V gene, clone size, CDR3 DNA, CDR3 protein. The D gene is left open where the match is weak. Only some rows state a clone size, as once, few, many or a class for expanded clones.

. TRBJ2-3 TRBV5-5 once TGTGCCAGCAGCTTAGGGGGAACTGGCACAGATACGCAGTATTTT CASSLGGTGTDTQYF
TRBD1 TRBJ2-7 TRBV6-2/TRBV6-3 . TGTGCCAGCAGTTACCCAGGGGGCTTTTACGAGCAGTACTTC CASSYPGGFYEQYF
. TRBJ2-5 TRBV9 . TGTGCCAGCAGCACGGGACGGGTGGAGACCCAGTACTTC CASSTGRVETQYF
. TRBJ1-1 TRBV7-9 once TGTGCCAGCAGCCATCTGGGGGGCCCGGGAAGTAGCGGCACTGAAGCTTTCTTT CASSHLGGPGSSGTEAFF
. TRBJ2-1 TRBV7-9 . TGTGCCAGCAGCACACATGTCAAAAACAATGAGCAGTTCTTC CASSTHVKNNEQFF
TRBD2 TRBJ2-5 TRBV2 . TGTGCCAGCAGTGACCCGTGGGCGGGGGGGGAGACCCAGTACTTC CASSDPWAGGETQYF
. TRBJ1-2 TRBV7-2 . TGTGCCAGCAGCTTAGACCGGCTTGGGTCTAACTATGGCTACACCTTC CASSLDRLGSNYGYTF
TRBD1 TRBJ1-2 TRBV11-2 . TGTGCCAGCAGCTTATCGACAGGGCTGGGAGGCTACACCTTC CASSLSTGLGGYTF
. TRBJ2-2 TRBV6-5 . TGTGCCAGCAGCGCAACCGGGGAGCTGTTTTTT CASSATGELFF
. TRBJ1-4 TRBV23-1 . TGCGCCAGCAGTCCACTACCTAATGAAAAACTGTTTTTT CASSPLPNEKLFF
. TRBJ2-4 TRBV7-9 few TGTGCCAGCAGCCCTCTATGGGGAGCCAAAAACATTCAGTACTTC CASSPLWGAKNIQYF
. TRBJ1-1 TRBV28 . TGTGCCAGCATCTTTTCCGGAGGGGGCACTGAAGCTTTCTTT CASIFSGGGTEAFF
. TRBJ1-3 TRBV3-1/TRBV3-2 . TGTGCCAGCAGCCAGGGAGGTCCTGGAAACACCATATATTTT CASSQGGPGNTIYF
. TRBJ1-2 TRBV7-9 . TGTGCCAGCAGCTTAGCGGGAAACTATGGCTACACCTTC CASSLAGNYGYTF
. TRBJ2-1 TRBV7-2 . TGTGCCAGCAGCTTAAGGGGGGGCCTCTCCAATGAGCAGTTCTTC CASSLRGGLSNEQFF
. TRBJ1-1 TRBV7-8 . TGTGCCAGCAGCTTAGTTTCGGGGAACACTGAAGCTTTCTTT CASSLVSGNTEAFF
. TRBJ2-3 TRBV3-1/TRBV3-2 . TGTGCCAGCAGCCCACCGGGAGTGGGATTAGATACGCAGTATTTT CASSPPGVGLDTQYF
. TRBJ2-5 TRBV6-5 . TGTGCCAGCAGCCCCTCCCAAGAGACCCAGTACTTC CASSPSQETQYF
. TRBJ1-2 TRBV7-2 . TGTGCCAGCAGCTTGGAGAAAAACTATGGCTACACCTTC CASSLEKNYGYTF
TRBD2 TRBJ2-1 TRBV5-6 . TGTGCCAGCAGCCAGGGACTAGCGGGAGGCCTCTCCTACAATGAGCAGTTCTTC CASSQGLAGGLSYNEQFF
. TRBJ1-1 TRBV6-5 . TGTGCCAGCACCCCGCCGGAAGCGAACACTGAAGCTTTCTTT CASTPPEANTEAFF
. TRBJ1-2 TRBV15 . TGTGCCACCAGCAGAGCACCTCTCCAGGGCGGCTACACCTTC CATSRAPLQGGYTF
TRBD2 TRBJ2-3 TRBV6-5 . TGTGCCAGCAGATCCCTAGCGGACACAGATACGCAGTATTTT CASRSLADTDTQYF
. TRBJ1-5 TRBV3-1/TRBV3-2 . TGTGCCAGCAGCCAAGGCCGCGGGCTTCAGCCCCAGCATTTT CASSQGRGLQPQHF
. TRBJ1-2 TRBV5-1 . TGCGCCAGCAGCTTGCGAACCGACTATGGCTACACCTTC CASSLRTDYGYTF
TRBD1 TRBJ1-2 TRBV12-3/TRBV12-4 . TGTGCCAGCACCTCCGCCAGGGGGCGAGGCTACACCTTC CASTSARGRGYTF
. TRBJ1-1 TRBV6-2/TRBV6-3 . TGTGCCAGCAGTTCCATCACCGACATGAACACTGAAGCTTTCTTT CASSSITDMNTEAFF
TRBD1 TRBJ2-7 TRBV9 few TGTGCCAGCAGCGTAGTGGGGACAGGGACCTACGAGCAGTACTTC CASSVVGTGTYEQYF
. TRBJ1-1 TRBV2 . TGTGCCAGCAGCCCTGGGGGGACTGAAGCTTTCTTT CASSPGGTEAFF
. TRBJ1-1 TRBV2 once TGTGCCAGCAGTGATTGGGGCTCTGAAGCTTTCTTT CASSDWGSEAFF
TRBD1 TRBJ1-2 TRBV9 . TGTGCCAGCAGCGTTGCCACAGGGGTGTGGGGCTACACCTTC CASSVATGVWGYTF
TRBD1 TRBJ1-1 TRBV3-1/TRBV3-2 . TGTGCCAGCAGCCTTAAGGGGGCTGACACTGAAGCTTTCTTT CASSLKGADTEAFF
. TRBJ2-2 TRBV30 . TGTGCCTGGAATCGGGGCGACACCGGGGAGCTGTTTTTT CAWNRGDTGELFF
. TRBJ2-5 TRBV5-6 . TGTGCCAGCAGCTCGCTAGGGACCTTACGCCAGTACTTC CASSSLGTLRQYF
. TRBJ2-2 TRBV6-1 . TGTGCCAGCAGTGTTTTCAGAGATGCGAACACCGGGGAGCTGTTTTTT CASSVFRDANTGELFF
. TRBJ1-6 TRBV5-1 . TGCGCCAGCAGCTTGGCGGACGTAGGTTCACCCCTCCACTTT CASSLADVGSPLHF